What follows are 18 T cell receptor beta chains derived from one specimen sequenced in a study of STAT5B mutations in CD4+ large granular lymphocyte leukemia. Sequenced by immunoSEQ multiplex PCR; TCRdb stores in-frame clones only, minus some. The table records about 33,000 clones, approximately 81% of them present only once. The sequencing input was CD4+ T cells from blood buffy coats. These receptors were collected from a human donor in good health.

This chain's CDR3 is CASSDPIGRGYTF. As DNA, the CDR3 is TGTGCCAGCAGCGATCCTATTGGGAGAGGCTACACCTTC. The chain is built from TRBV13 and TRBJ1-2; no definite D call. Trimming shortened V by 5 bases and J by 8 bases, and 15 bases separated the two germline ends. CDR1 and CDR2 from the germline V gene are PRHDT and FYEKMQ (reference sequence). CDR3 length: 13 amino acids.

This clone has more than one count but fewer than ten. The CDR3 sequence is CASSPDRGGNQPQHF. CDR3 bases: TGTGCCAGCAGTCCTGACAGGGGCGGCAATCAGCCCCAGCATTTT. V is TRBV6-1 and J is TRBJ1-5, with 8 bases identical to TRBD1. J gave up 2 bases and V 5 bases, and 5 bases lay outside the gene matches. CDR1 is MNHNS, CDR2 SASEGT, per germline. The CDR3 covers 15 residues.

This chain connects TRBV7-2 to TRBJ1-4, with D possibly matching TRBD1 (5 bases). Germline V gene sequence: CDR1 SGHTA, CDR2 FQGNSA. The CDR3 spans 16 residues. V lost 1 base, J lost 7 bases, and 16 bases lay in between. CDR3: CASSLEPYRFGEKLFF. The CDR3 DNA sequence: TGTGCCAGCAGCTTAGAACCTTACAGGTTCGGTGAAAAACTGTTTTTT.

The chain carries TRBV6-5 and TRBJ1-2, with TRBD1 matching 8 bases. CDR1 is MNHEY, CDR2 SVGAGI, per germline. The junction had 2 bases not matched to a gene; V was cut back by 6 bases and J by 2 bases. The CDR3 is 13 amino acids. The CDR3 loop reads CASRRDRNYGYTF. In nucleotides, the CDR3 is TGTGCCAGCAGAAGGGACAGGAACTATGGCTACACCTTC.

This chain links TRBV29-1 with TRBJ1-2; the D gene is possibly TRBD1 (5 bases). The CDR3 is 12 residues long. The V end lost 7 bases, the J end lost 1 base, and 10 bases lay between the germline ends. Germline lookup yields CDR1 SQVTM and CDR2 ANQGSEA. Here the CDR3 reads CSAVTVNYGYTF. As DNA, the CDR3 is TGCAGCGCAGTGACAGTTAACTATGGCTACACCTTC.

This clone was detected a few times. The V call is TRBV7-9, the J call TRBJ2-2; D possibly uses TRBD1 or TRBD2 (5 bases each). The germline V and J ends were trimmed by 6 bases and 7 bases, with 12 bases remaining between them. This CDR3 comprises 13 residues. Germline CDR1 is SEHNR and CDR2 is FQNEAQ (reference sequence). CDR3 in amino acids: CASSWDGDGELFF. The CDR3 DNA is TGTGCCAGCAGTTGGGACGGGGACGGGGAGCTGTTTTTT. The full variable domain, rest sourced from reference TRBV7-9 and TRBJ2-2, is DTGVSQNPRHKITKRGQNVTFRCDPISEHNRLYWYRQTLGQGPEFLTYFQNEAQLEKSRLLSDRFSAERPKGSFSTLEIQRTEQGDSAMYLCASSWDGDGELFFGEGSRLTVL.

This chain connects TRBV30 to TRBJ2-7, with 7 bases matching TRBD1. This CDR3 region has 13 residues. Germline CDR1 reads GTSNPN; CDR2 reads SVGIG (reference sequence). Trimming removed 3 bases from V and 3 bases from J; junction bases left unmatched: 5. CDR3 DNA: TGTGCCTGGAGAGACAGGGCGGGCTACGAGCAGTACTTC. It specifies CAWRDRAGYEQYF.

The chain recombines TRBV11-3 with TRBJ1-1; TRBD1 matches 7 bases. The V gene end was trimmed by 2 bases and the J gene end by 1 base; junction bases not matched to a gene: 7. Germline V gene sequence: CDR1 SGHNT, CDR2 YENEEA. The CDR3 length is 16 residues. This CDR3 is CASSLWTGWGNTEAFF. The CDR3 nucleotides read TGTGCCAGCAGCTTATGGACAGGTTGGGGGAACACTGAAGCTTTCTTT.

The chain couples TRBV5-6 to TRBJ2-7; D perhaps matches TRBD2 (5 bases). V shed 0 bases and J shed 5 bases, with 15 bases lying between them. Germline CDR1 and CDR2: SGHDT and YYEEEE. The CDR3 consists of 15 residues. As DNA, the CDR3 is TGTGCCAGCAGCTTGGGCGCGGGCGCTTGGGACGAGCAGTACTTC. Amino acid sequence: CASSLGAGAWDEQYF.

V gene TRBV7-6 combines with J gene TRBJ2-2, with D unclear. Per germline, CDR1 SGHVS and CDR2 FNYEAQ. Deletions cut 5 bases from V and 4 bases from J, with 11 bases between. The CDR3 has 14 residues. The CDR3 here is CASSPLGPTGELFF. CDR3 DNA: TGTGCCAGCAGCCCCCTTGGCCCCACCGGGGAGCTGTTTTTT.

This clone was seen more than once but under ten times. J is TRBJ1-3 and V is TRBV5-4; D remains ambiguous. This CDR3 spans 18 amino acids. The germline V gene encodes CDR1 SGHNT and CDR2 YYREEE (reference sequence). The V end was cut by 3 bases, the J end by 5 bases, with 24 bases between. The CDR3 spells CASSSNDFDLGIRNTIYF. CDR3 nucleotides: TGTGCCAGCAGCTCGAATGACTTCGACTTGGGGATAAGAAACACCATATATTTT.

CDR3 residues: CASSRDRDSNQPQHF. The CDR3 coding sequence is TGTGCCAGCAGTCGGGACCGAGATAGCAATCAGCCCCAGCATTTT. This chain links TRBV5-4 with TRBJ1-5, with a possible D match to TRBD1 (5 bases). The germline V and J ends were trimmed by 5 bases and 0 bases, with 12 bases remaining between them. The CDR3 length is 15 residues. CDR1 is SGHNT and CDR2 is YYREEE in the germline V gene (reference sequence).

This chain uses TRBV6-1 with TRBJ2-4; possibly TRBD2 for D (6 bases). This CDR3 contains 12 residues. V was clipped by 4 bases and J by 9 bases, with 10 bases between them. Germline V CDR1 and CDR2: MNHNS, SASEGT. The CDR3 sequence is CASSGDGGIQYF. In DNA form, the CDR3 reads TGTGCCAGCAGTGGGGACGGGGGCATTCAGTACTTC.

The chain couples TRBV11-2 to TRBJ2-7, with D hard to call. Germline loops: CDR1 SGHAT, CDR2 FQNNGV. The CDR3 covers 14 residues. The V end was cut by 5 bases, the J end by 0 bases, with 11 bases between. This CDR3 reads CASSRQPSSYEQYF. Written as DNA, the CDR3 is TGTGCCAGCAGCCGACAACCGAGCTCCTACGAGCAGTACTTC. The whole variable domain, filled in from reference TRBV11-2 and TRBJ2-7, reads EAGVAQSPRYKIIEKRQSVAFWCNPISGHATLYWYQQILGQGPKLLIQFQNNGVVDDSQLPKDRFSAERLKGVDSTLKIQPAKLEDSAVYLCASSRQPSSYEQYFGPGTRLTVT.

CDR3 sequence: CASSLGDRRGYTF. DNA for the CDR3: TGTGCCAGCAGTTTAGGGGATCGGAGAGGCTACACCTTC. J is TRBJ1-2 and V is TRBV28; D is unclear. Looked up from germline, CDR1 is MDHEN and CDR2 is SYDVKM. V gave up 2 bases and J gave up 8 bases, with 12 bases separating them. The CDR3 runs 13 residues.

This clone was observed a few times. This rearrangement joins TRBV19 to TRBJ1-5; D might be TRBD1 (5 bases). This CDR3 comprises 14 residues. Germline V lookup: CDR1 LNHDA, CDR2 SQIVND (reference sequence). V dropped 3 bases and J dropped 9 bases, with 15 bases sitting between them. The CDR3 loop reads CASSIGPGGWPQHF. In DNA form, the CDR3 reads TGTGCCAGTAGTATCGGACCCGGGGGATGGCCCCAGCATTTT.

This chain connects TRBV2 to TRBJ2-7; D is ambiguous. Germline-derived CDR1 and CDR2 are SNHLY and FYNNEI. This CDR3 has 14 residues. Trimming removed 1 base at V and 2 bases at J, with 9 bases between. The CDR3 nucleotides read TGTGCCAGCAGTGAAGTTTCTGGCGCCTACGAGCAGTACTTC. Translated, it gives CASSEVSGAYEQYF. Complete variable domain (other parts from reference TRBV2 and TRBJ2-7): EPEVTQTPSHQVTQMGQEVILRCVPISNHLYFYWYRQILGQKVEFLVSFYNNEISEKSEIFDDQFSVERPDGSNFTLKIRSTKLEDSAMYFCASSEVSGAYEQYFGPGTRLTVT.

The chain joins TRBV4-1 to TRBJ1-1; D might be TRBD1 (5 bases). This CDR3 has 16 amino acids. V gave up 7 bases and J gave up 1 base, with 19 bases separating them. Germline lookup yields CDR1 MGHRA and CDR2 YSYEKL. The CDR3 DNA reads as TGCGCCAGCACCACCTTAACCGGGGCGCGGAACACTGAAGCTTTCTTT. Its protein product is CASTTLTGARNTEAFF.